Following are 14 T cell receptor beta chains from one sample sequenced in a study of control samples from healthy donors and cancer patients. Sequencing used immunoSEQ multiplex PCR; TCRdb keeps in-frame clones, though not all of them. The repertoire holds tens of thousands of clones, with about 85% as singletons. The sequencing sample was made of blood. The receptors were sampled from a woman in her 70s in good health.

The rearrangement links TRBV20-1 to TRBJ1-1; D remains ambiguous. CDR1 DFQATT and CDR2 SNEGSKA come from the germline V gene (reference sequence). CDR3 length: 10 amino acids. Trimming stripped 7 bases from V and 0 bases from J, with 3 bases between. Here the CDR3 reads CSVLNTEAFF. CDR3 DNA: TGCAGTGTTTTGAACACTGAAGCTTTCTTT.

This chain uses TRBV19 with TRBJ1-5; 7 nucleotides align to TRBD1. Germline loops: CDR1 LNHDA, CDR2 SQIVND (reference sequence). Germline trimming cut 4 bases from V and 0 bases from J; bases unmatched to any gene: 12. There are 18 residues in the CDR3. The CDR3: CASSTPPGTVTSNQPQHF. The CDR3 bases are TGTGCCAGTAGTACCCCCCCTGGGACAGTGACTAGCAATCAGCCCCAGCATTTT.

This chain connects TRBV5-4 to TRBJ2-2; TRBD1 aligns across 7 bases. This CDR3 is built from 14 residues. Losses at the gene ends were 2 bases for V and 6 bases for J; bases not matched to a gene: 4. Per germline, CDR1 SGHNT and CDR2 YYREEE (reference sequence). CDR3 amino acids: CASSFRDRSGELFF. The CDR3 DNA reads as TGTGCCAGCAGCTTCCGGGACAGATCCGGGGAGCTGTTTTTT.

The V gene is TRBV6-5, the J gene TRBJ1-2, with TRBD1 matching 7 bases. This CDR3 has 13 residues. Germline V lookup: CDR1 MNHEY, CDR2 SVGAGI. Trimming at V came to 6 bases and at J to 6 bases, leaving 7 bases not matched to a gene. The CDR3 region is CASSTTGVDGYTF. The CDR3 nucleotides read TGTGCCAGCAGCACAACAGGGGTGGATGGCTACACCTTC.

The chain is built from TRBV6-5 and TRBJ2-1, with D perhaps TRBD1 (6 bases). Trimming cost V 8 bases and J 7 bases, with 15 bases left between them. CDR3 size: 13 residues. Germline V gene data show CDR1 as MNHEY and CDR2 as SVGAGI. The CDR3 region is CASCRKQGNEQFF. The CDR3 bases are TGTGCCAGCTGCCGGAAACAGGGTAATGAGCAGTTCTTC.

The gene calls are TRBV29-1 and TRBJ2-3, with no clear D. The length of the CDR3 is 15 residues. Germline V gene data show CDR1 as SQVTM and CDR2 as ANQGSEA. With 1 base removed from V and 0 bases from J, the gap between germline ends came to 11 bases. CDR3 in DNA: TGCAGCGTTGAAGGCTCCTCCGATAGCACAGATACGCAGTATTTT. Protein sequence: CSVEGSSDSTDTQYF.

V is TRBV30 and J is TRBJ2-7; D may be TRBD1 (6 bases). The germline gives CDR1 GTSNPN, CDR2 SVGIG (reference sequence). Trimming took 3 bases from V and 6 from J, leaving 18 bases between them. This CDR3 region has 14 residues. The CDR3 bases are TGTGCCTGGAGACCTCCCAGGGGAAGGGGCGAGCAGTACTTC. Translating it yields CAWRPPRGRGEQYF. The complete variable domain, with remaining parts taken from reference TRBV30 and TRBJ2-7, reads SQTIHQWPATLVQPVGSPLSLECTVEGTSNPNLYWYRQAAGRGLQLLFYSVGIGQISSEVPQNLSASRPQDRQFILSSKKLLLSDSGFYLCAWRPPRGRGEQYFGPGTRLTVT.

The rearrangement uses TRBV12-3 or TRBV12-4 and TRBJ1-5; D is ambiguous. V gave up 3 bases and J gave up 7 bases, with 10 bases separating them. This CDR3 is built from 13 residues. This CDR3 is CASSLPPGQPQHF. In DNA form, the CDR3 reads TGTGCCAGCAGTTTGCCCCCTGGACAGCCCCAGCATTTT.

V and J are TRBV6-4 and TRBJ1-1; no firm D call. The ends were cut back, 4 bases at V and 2 bases at J, with 11 bases in the middle. Germline V CDR1 and CDR2: MRHNA, SNTAGT. The CDR3 loop spans 14 amino acids. The CDR3 coding sequence is TGTGCCAGCAGTGCCCGTTCAGGTAACACTGAAGCTTTCTTT. Amino acid sequence: CASSARSGNTEAFF.

The chain has TRBV3-1 (or the pseudogene TRBV3-2) and TRBJ1-1; D is possibly TRBD1 (6 bases). Trimming stripped 2 bases from V and 7 bases from J, with 8 bases between. The CDR3 loop spans 12 amino acids. Germline loops: CDR1 LGHDT, CDR2 YNNKEL (reference sequence). The CDR3 here is CASSQQGYEAFF. CDR3 DNA sequence: TGTGCCAGCAGCCAACAGGGGTATGAAGCTTTCTTT.

The genes are TRBV5-1 and TRBJ1-5; 10 nucleotides align to TRBD1. CDR1 SGHRS and CDR2 YFSETQ come from the germline V gene. This CDR3 is built from 15 residues. V was clipped by 0 bases and J by 6 bases; unmatched bases: 3. The CDR3: CASSLGGQGGQPQHF. In DNA, the CDR3 is TGCGCCAGCAGCTTGGGTGGACAGGGGGGTCAGCCCCAGCATTTT.

This chain links TRBV5-4 with TRBJ1-1; no firm D call. The CDR3 spans 13 residues. V was trimmed by 5 bases and J by 2 bases, leaving 10 bases between them. CDR1 is SGHNT and CDR2 is YYREEE in the germline V gene (reference sequence). The CDR3 nucleotides read TGTGCCAGCAGACGAATTGACAACACTGAAGCTTTCTTT. Translated, it gives CASRRIDNTEAFF.

This chain links TRBV6-6 with TRBJ1-2, with 10 bases lining up with TRBD1. There are 14 residues in the CDR3. In germline, CDR1 is MNHNY, CDR2 SVGAGI (reference sequence). Trimming took 6 bases from V and 6 from J; bases not matched to a gene: 7. CDR3 sequence (DNA): TGTGCCAGCAGGGATTCGGACAGGGGGAATGGCTACACCTTC. Translation gives CASRDSDRGNGYTF.

Concerning this clone: Other DNA sequences within the sample encode an identical CDR3. V gene TRBV12-3 or TRBV12-4 combines with J gene TRBJ2-7; D gene uncertain. The CDR3 is 11 amino acids. V lost 1 base, J lost 4 bases, and 2 bases lay in between. The CDR3 DNA sequence: TGTGCCAGCAGTTTAGGGTACGAGCAGTACTTC. This gives the protein CASSLGYEQYF.